A selection of T cell receptor beta chains follows, all from one sample in a study of cytomegalovirus exposure and HLA in healthy donors. The method was immunoSEQ multiplex PCR; TCRdb's version includes in-frame clones alone and lacks a portion of them. Of about 130,000 clones listed, approximately 79% are singletons. Sequencing was done on a sample of PBMCs. These receptors were taken from a male donor in good health and CMV-seronegative. CDR3s include the opening cysteine and the closing phenylalanine or tryptophan. The order of the fields is V gene, clone size, D gene, J gene, CDR3 DNA, CDR3 protein. D genes are given only for firm matches. Size values are once, few and many counts, or a class for expanded clones, and some rows have none.

V: TRBV4-3
size: NA
D: TRBD2
J: TRBJ2-1
DNA: TGCGCCAGCAGCCCAGGTAGCGGGGGGAATTACAATGAGCAGTTCTTC
CDR3: CASSPGSGGNYNEQFF

V: TRBV5-6
size: NA
D: TRBD2
J: TRBJ2-1
DNA: TGTGCCAGCAGCCCAGCGGGGGGGGCTAGCTCCTACAATGAGCAGTTCTTC
CDR3: CASSPAGGASSYNEQFF

V: TRBV29-1
size: NA
D: TRBD1
J: TRBJ1-2
DNA: TGCAGCGTTGATCGCCAGGGGGTCTATGGCTACACCTTC
CDR3: CSVDRQGVYGYTF

V: TRBV19
size: NA
D: NA
J: TRBJ2-3
DNA: TGTGCCAGTAGACTACATTCCCCCACAGATACGCAGTATTTT
CDR3: CASRLHSPTDTQYF

V: TRBV5-6
size: NA
D: NA
J: TRBJ1-6
DNA: TGTGCCAGCAGCTTGGGAAGGGGACATGGATCACCCCTCCACTTT
CDR3: CASSLGRGHGSPLHF

V: TRBV9
size: once
D: NA
J: TRBJ2-3
DNA: TGTGCCAGCAGCGCCACCGGGACTAGCACAGATACGCAGTATTTT
CDR3: CASSATGTSTDTQYF

V: TRBV5-1
size: NA
D: TRBD1
J: TRBJ1-2
DNA: TGCGCCAGCAGCGCCTTACCGGGACAGGCTGGCTACACCTTC
CDR3: CASSALPGQAGYTF

V: TRBV7-9
size: NA
D: NA
J: TRBJ1-1
DNA: TGTGCCAGCATACACATGAACAGGGAGAACACTGAAGCTTTCTTT
CDR3: CASIHMNRENTEAFF

V: TRBV18
size: once
D: NA
J: TRBJ2-1
DNA: TGTGCCAGCTCACCACCCGGTCGAAATGAGCAGTTCTTC
CDR3: CASSPPGRNEQFF

V: TRBV5-4
size: NA
D: NA
J: TRBJ2-5
DNA: TGTGCCAGCAGCTCCGAGCGGAGACTACAAGAGACCCAGTACTTC
CDR3: CASSSERRLQETQYF

V: TRBV11-2
size: few
D: TRBD2
J: TRBJ2-7
DNA: TGTGCCAGCAGCTTAGATCGCGGGGGGGCCTACGAGCAGTACTTC
CDR3: CASSLDRGGAYEQYF

V: TRBV11-3
size: NA
D: TRBD2
J: TRBJ2-1
DNA: TGTGCCAGCAGCTTAGGAGGGGCTAGCGGCTACAATGAGCAGTTCTTC
CDR3: CASSLGGASGYNEQFF

V: TRBV10-3
size: once
D: TRBD2
J: TRBJ2-7
DNA: TGTGCCATCAACCCTGGGGTGAGCCCGGGGGGACTCGATTCCGAGCAGTACTTC
CDR3: CAINPGVSPGGLDSEQYF

V: TRBV5-6
size: NA
D: NA
J: TRBJ2-3
DNA: TGTGCCAGCAGCTTCTCTCCGGGGGGCACAGATACGCAGTATTTT
CDR3: CASSFSPGGTDTQYF

V: TRBV9
size: once
D: NA
J: TRBJ2-1
DNA: TGTGCCAGCAGGAGGGACAACTCCTACAATGAGCAGTTCTTC
CDR3: CASRRDNSYNEQFF

V: TRBV4-2
size: NA
D: TRBD2
J: TRBJ2-5
DNA: TGTGCCAGCAGCCAAGATAGGCTAGCGGGGGGGTTGGGGGAGACCCAGTACTTC
CDR3: CASSQDRLAGGLGETQYF

V: TRBV2
size: NA
D: TRBD2
J: TRBJ2-1
DNA: TGTGCCAGCAGTTCCCTAGCGGAATGGAATGAGCAGTTCTTC
CDR3: CASSSLAEWNEQFF

V: TRBV7-3
size: NA
D: NA
J: TRBJ2-5
DNA: TGTGCCAGCAGCTTAAGGGGCGCGGGGTTGGGAGAGACCCAGTACTTC
CDR3: CASSLRGAGLGETQYF

V: TRBV19
size: once
D: TRBD1
J: TRBJ1-1
DNA: TGTGCCAGTATACCACGCCGGGACAGGGAGAACACTGAAGCTTTCTTT
CDR3: CASIPRRDRENTEAFF

V: TRBV11-2
size: NA
D: NA
J: TRBJ2-7
DNA: TGTGCCAGCAGCCCAAACAGAGCCCCCTACGAGCAGTACTTC
CDR3: CASSPNRAPYEQYF

V: TRBV9
size: NA
D: TRBD2
J: TRBJ2-7
DNA: TGTGCCAGCAGCGTAGGGGCGGGGGGCTACGAGCAGTACTTC
CDR3: CASSVGAGGYEQYF

V: TRBV19
size: few
D: NA
J: TRBJ1-2
DNA: TGTGCCAGTAGTAAACTCGGTGACAGTAACTATGGCTACACCTTC
CDR3: CASSKLGDSNYGYTF

V: TRBV7-9
size: NA
D: TRBD1
J: TRBJ2-5
DNA: TGTGCCAGCAGCTTAACCCACAGGGGGTTGGAGACCCAGTACTTC
CDR3: CASSLTHRGLETQYF

V: TRBV2
size: few
D: NA
J: TRBJ1-4
DNA: TGTGCCAGCAGCCGAGTGGGGGGGACTAATGAAAAACTGTTTTTT
CDR3: CASSRVGGTNEKLFF

V: TRBV7-8
size: NA
D: NA
J: TRBJ2-7
DNA: TGTGCCAGCATGAGGGCCTACGAGCAGTACTTC
CDR3: CASMRAYEQYF

V: TRBV2
size: NA
D: TRBD1
J: TRBJ1-5
DNA: TGTGCCAGCAGCCCGGGACAGGGTTACAATCAGCCCCAGCATTTT
CDR3: CASSPGQGYNQPQHF

V: TRBV14
size: NA
D: NA
J: TRBJ1-1
DNA: TGTGCCAGCAGCCAAGTGCACAAGGGGATGAACACTGAAGCTTTCTTT
CDR3: CASSQVHKGMNTEAFF